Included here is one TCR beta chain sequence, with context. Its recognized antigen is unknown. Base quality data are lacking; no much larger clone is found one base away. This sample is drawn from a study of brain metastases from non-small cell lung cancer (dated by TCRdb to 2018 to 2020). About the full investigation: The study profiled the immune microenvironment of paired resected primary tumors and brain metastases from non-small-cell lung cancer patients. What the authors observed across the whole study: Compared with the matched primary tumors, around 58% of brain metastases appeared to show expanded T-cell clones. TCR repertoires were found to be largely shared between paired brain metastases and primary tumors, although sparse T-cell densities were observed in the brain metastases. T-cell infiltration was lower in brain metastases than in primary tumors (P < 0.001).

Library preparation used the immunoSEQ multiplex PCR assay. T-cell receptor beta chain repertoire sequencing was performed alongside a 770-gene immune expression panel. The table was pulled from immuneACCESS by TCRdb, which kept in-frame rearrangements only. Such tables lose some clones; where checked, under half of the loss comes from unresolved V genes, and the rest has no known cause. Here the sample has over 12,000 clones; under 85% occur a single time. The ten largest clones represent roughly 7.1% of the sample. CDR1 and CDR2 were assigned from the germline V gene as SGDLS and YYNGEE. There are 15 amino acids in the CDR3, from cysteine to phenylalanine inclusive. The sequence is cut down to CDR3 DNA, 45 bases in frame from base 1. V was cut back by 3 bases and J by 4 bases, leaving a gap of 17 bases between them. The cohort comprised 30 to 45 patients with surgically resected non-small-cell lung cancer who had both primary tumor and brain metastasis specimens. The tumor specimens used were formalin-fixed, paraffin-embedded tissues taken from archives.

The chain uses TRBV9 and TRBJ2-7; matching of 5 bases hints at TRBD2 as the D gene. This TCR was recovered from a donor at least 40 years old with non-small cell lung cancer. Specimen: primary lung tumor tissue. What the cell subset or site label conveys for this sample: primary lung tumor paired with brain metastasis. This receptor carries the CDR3 CASSAGVGSRYEQYF. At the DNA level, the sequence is TGTGCCAGCAGCGCCGGGGTGGGGTCTAGGTACGAGCAGTACTTC.